The sequence of this T cell receptor (beta chain) was determined in a study of T cells in Graves' hyperthyroidism and ophthalmopathy. This clonotype was found a few times. Germline CDR1 is DFQATT and CDR2 is SNEGSKA (reference sequence). This CDR3 is built from 13 residues. V was pared by 5 bases and J by 4 bases, with 14 bases between. Pregnant or lactating patients were excluded, as were those with uncontrolled infection or other autoimmune disease. The CDR3 regions of TCR beta were amplified from RNA transcripts. HTBI primers were the set used in a first-round RT-PCR of the TCR CDR3. Via MiXCR, TCRdb re-called the multiplex PCR reads, giving one row per CDR3 protein. In the table there are approximately 620,000 distinct CDR3 sequences, roughly 16% of which are singletons.

Sequenced sample: blood. This TCR came from a woman in her thirties or forties with Graves' ophthalmopathy. The chain recombines TRBV20-1 with TRBJ1-2, with D hard to call. Here the CDR3 reads CSAPTQAGYGYTF. The DNA of the CDR3 is TGCAGTGCTCCCACCCAGGCGGGCTATGGCTACACCTTC.